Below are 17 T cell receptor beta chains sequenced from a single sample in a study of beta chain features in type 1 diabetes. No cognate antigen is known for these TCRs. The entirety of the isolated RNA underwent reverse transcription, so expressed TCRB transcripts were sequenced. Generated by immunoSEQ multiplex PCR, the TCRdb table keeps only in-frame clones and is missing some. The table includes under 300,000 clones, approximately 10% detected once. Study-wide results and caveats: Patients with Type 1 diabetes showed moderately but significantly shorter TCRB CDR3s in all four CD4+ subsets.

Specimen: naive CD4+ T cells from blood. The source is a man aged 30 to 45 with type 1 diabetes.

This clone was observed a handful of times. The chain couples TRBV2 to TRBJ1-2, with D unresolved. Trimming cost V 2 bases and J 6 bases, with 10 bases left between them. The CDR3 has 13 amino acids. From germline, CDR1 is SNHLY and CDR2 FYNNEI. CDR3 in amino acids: CASSESGLDGYTF. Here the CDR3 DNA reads TGTGCCAGCAGTGAATCCGGGTTGGATGGCTACACCTTC.

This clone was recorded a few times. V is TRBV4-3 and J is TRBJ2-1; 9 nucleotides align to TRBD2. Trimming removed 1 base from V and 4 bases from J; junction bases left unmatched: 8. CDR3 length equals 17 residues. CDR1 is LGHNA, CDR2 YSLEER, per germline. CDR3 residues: CASSQGLSGGGYNEQFF. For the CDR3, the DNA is TGCGCCAGCAGCCAAGGTCTTAGCGGGGGAGGATACAATGAGCAGTTCTTC.

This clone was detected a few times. CDR3 protein: CASSSSGGGRSYEQYF. The CDR3 coding sequence is TGTGCCAGCAGCTCCTCGGGAGGGGGGCGATCATACGAGCAGTACTTC. This rearrangement joins TRBV7-2 to TRBJ2-7; 8 bases match TRBD2. CDR1 is SGHTA and CDR2 is FQGNSA in the germline V gene. With 4 bases clipped from V and 4 bases from J, the junction kept 12 bases outside the gene matches. CDR3 length equals 16 residues.

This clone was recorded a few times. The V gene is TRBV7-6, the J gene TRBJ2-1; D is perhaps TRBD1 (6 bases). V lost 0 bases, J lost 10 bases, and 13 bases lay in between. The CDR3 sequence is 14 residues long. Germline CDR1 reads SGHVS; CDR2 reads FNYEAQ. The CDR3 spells CASSLAYRDPEQFF. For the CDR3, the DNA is TGTGCCAGCAGCTTAGCGTACAGGGACCCCGAGCAGTTCTTC.

The CDR3 coding sequence is TGTGCCAGCAGCGCCCACAGGGCGCGGGAGCAGTACTTC. As protein: CASSAHRAREQYF. This sequence joins TRBV7-9 and TRBJ2-7; a weak D match, TRBD1 (6 bases). V lost 5 bases and J lost 7, with 15 bases in between. The germline V gene encodes CDR1 SEHNR and CDR2 FQNEAQ (reference sequence). CDR3 length: 13 amino acids.

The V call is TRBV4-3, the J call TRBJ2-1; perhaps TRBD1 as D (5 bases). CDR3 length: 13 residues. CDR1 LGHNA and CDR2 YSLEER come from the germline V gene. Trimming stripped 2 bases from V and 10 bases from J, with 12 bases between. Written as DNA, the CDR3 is TGCGCCAGCAGCCAAAGTCCGCAGGGCGAGCAGTTCTTC. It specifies CASSQSPQGEQFF.

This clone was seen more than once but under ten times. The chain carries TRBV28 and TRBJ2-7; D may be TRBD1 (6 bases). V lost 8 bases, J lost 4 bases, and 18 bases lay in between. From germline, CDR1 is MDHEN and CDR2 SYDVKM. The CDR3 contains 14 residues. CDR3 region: CASLPHGTFYEQYF. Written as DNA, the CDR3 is TGTGCCAGCTTACCCCACGGGACATTTTACGAGCAGTACTTC.

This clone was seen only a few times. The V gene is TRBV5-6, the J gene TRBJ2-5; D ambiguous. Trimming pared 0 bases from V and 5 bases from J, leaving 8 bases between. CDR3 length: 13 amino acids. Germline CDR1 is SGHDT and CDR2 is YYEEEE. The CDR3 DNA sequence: TGTGCCAGCAGCTTGGACCAACGGGAGACCCAGTACTTC. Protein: CASSLDQRETQYF.

CDR3 in DNA: TGTGCCAGCTCACATGGGACAGCCCATTCACCCCTCCACTTT. Its protein product is CASSHGTAHSPLHF. The chain employs TRBV18 and TRBJ1-6; TRBD1 aligns across 7 bases. The V gene's germline CDR1 is KGHSH and CDR2 LQKENI. After removal of 4 bases from V and 8 bases from J, the junction contained 5 bases not matched to a gene. The CDR3 spans 14 residues.

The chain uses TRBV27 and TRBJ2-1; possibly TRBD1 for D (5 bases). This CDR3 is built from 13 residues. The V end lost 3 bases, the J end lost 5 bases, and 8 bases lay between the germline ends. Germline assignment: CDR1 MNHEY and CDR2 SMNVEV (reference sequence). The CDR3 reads CASSFKGDNEQFF. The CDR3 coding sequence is TGTGCCAGCAGTTTTAAAGGGGACAATGAGCAGTTCTTC.

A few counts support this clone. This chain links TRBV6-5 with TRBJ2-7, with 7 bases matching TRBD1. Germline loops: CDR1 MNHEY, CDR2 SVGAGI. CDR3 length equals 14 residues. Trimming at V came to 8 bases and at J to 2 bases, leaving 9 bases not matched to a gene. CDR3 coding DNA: TGTGCCAGCCGTACCCGACAGGGTACCTACGAGCAGTACTTC. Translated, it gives CASRTRQGTYEQYF.

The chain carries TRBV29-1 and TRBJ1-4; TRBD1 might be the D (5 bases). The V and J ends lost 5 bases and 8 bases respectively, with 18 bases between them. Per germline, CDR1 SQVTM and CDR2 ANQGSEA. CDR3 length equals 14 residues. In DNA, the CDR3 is TGCAGCGTTACCGGGCCCGGGGGTAGGGAAAAACTGTTTTTT. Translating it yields CSVTGPGGREKLFF.

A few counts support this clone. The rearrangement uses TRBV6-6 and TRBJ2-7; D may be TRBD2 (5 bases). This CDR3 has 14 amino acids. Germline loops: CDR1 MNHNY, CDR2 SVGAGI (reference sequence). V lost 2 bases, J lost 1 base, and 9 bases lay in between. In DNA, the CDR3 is TGTGCCAGCAGTTACCCGAGCGGTTCCTACGAGCAGTACTTC. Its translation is CASSYPSGSYEQYF.

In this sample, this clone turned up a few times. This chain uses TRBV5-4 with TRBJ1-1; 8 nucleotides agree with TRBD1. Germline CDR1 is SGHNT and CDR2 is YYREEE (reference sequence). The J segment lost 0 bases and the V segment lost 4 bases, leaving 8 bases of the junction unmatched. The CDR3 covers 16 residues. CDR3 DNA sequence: TGTGCCAGCAGCGGGGACAGGACAGAAATGAACACTGAAGCTTTCTTT. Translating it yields CASSGDRTEMNTEAFF. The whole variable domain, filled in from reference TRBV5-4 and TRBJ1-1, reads ETGVTQSPTHLIKTRGQQVTLRCSSQSGHNTVSWYQQALGQGPQFIFQYYREEENGRGNFPPRFSGLQFPNYSSELNVNALELDDSALYLCASSGDRTEMNTEAFFGQGTRLTVV.

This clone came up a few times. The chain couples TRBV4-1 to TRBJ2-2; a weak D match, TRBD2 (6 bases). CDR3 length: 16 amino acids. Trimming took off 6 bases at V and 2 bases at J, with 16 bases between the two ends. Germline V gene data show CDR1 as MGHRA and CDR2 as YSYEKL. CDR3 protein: CASRVLGAGNTGELFF. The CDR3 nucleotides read TGCGCCAGCAGGGTACTCGGGGCGGGAAACACCGGGGAGCTGTTTTTT.

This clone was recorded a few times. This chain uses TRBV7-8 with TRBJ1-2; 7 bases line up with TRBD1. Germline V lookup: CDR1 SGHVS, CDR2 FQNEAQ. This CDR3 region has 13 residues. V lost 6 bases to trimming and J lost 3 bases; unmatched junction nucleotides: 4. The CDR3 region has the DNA TGTGCCAGCAGTGGACAGGCGGACTATGGCTACACCTTC. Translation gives CASSGQADYGYTF.

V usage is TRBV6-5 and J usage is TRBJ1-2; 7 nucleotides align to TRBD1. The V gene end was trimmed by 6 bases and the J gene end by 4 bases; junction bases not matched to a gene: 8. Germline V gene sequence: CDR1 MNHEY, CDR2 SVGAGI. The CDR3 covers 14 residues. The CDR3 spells CASSSRQGFYGYTF. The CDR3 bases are TGTGCCAGCAGCTCCCGACAGGGATTCTATGGCTACACCTTC.